Below, 31 T cell receptor beta chains from the same sample are listed, as sequenced in a study of shared T cell receptors in the human thymus. Some clones are missing from TCRdb's copy, which holds only in-frame ones; the method was immunoSEQ multiplex PCR. The sample gives 630,000 or so clones, around 87% of which show up once; roughly 0.0094% is in the top ten. The same sample was also studied in work on human thymus T cells.

The sequencing input was thymocytes. The receptors stem from a boy in the first two years of life with a congenital heart defect.

The rearrangement uses TRBV7-6 and TRBJ1-4; 7 bases agree with TRBD1. The CDR3 sequence is 19 residues long. Germline values: CDR1 SGHVS, CDR2 FNYEAQ. V gave up 1 base and J gave up 0 bases; unmatched junction bases: 11. The CDR3: CASSLVVRGPNPTNEKLFF. CDR3 DNA: TGTGCCAGCAGCTTAGTTGTGAGGGGGCCGAATCCAACTAATGAAAAACTGTTTTTT.

The chain is built from TRBV7-2 and TRBJ2-7; TRBD1 matches 8 bases. Germline CDR1 reads SGHTA; CDR2 reads FQGNSA. The trim removed 1 base at V and 6 bases at J, leaving 8 bases unmatched. The CDR3 consists of 15 residues. The CDR3, as DNA: TGTGCCAGCAGCTTAGGGACAGGGCTAGCCTGCGAGCAGTACTTC. Its protein is CASSLGTGLACEQYF.

This clone was seen only once. V is TRBV21-1 and J is TRBJ2-3; TRBD1, as called in the table, went unchecked against the DNA. TRBV21-1 is designated a pseudogene. The CDR3 extends over 12 amino acids. The CDR3 nucleotides read TGTGCCAGCAGCCAGGGGGAAGATACGCAGTATTTT. Encoded protein: CASSQGEDTQYF.

The gene calls are TRBV5-6 and TRBJ1-6, with D tentatively TRBD1 (5 bases). The CDR3 has 15 residues. From germline, CDR1 is SGHDT and CDR2 YYEEEE. V lost 0 bases, J lost 8 bases, and 12 bases lay in between. The CDR3 is CASSLVAGRDSPLHF. The CDR3 region has the DNA TGTGCCAGCAGCTTGGTTGCAGGGCGAGATTCACCCCTCCACTTT.

The rearrangement uses TRBV27 and TRBJ1-1; 8 nucleotides match TRBD1. This CDR3 contains 17 residues. CDR1 and CDR2 (germline): MNHEY, SMNVEV (reference sequence). J lost 6 bases, V lost 5 bases, and 17 bases had no gene match. The CDR3 protein is CASSPPRKTGGRAEAFF. DNA for the CDR3: TGTGCCAGCAGTCCGCCTCGAAAAACAGGGGGGAGAGCTGAAGCTTTCTTT.

The chain uses TRBV14 and TRBJ2-6; 8 nucleotides match TRBD1. Germline loops: CDR1 SGHDN, CDR2 FVKESK. V gave up 1 base and J gave up 0 bases; unmatched junction bases: 11. The CDR3 sequence is 20 residues long. The CDR3 DNA is TGTGCCAGCAGCCAAGGCCCTATAGGACAGGGACACTCTGGGGCCAACGTCCTGACTTTC. Its translation is CASSQGPIGQGHSGANVLTF.

The DNA for the CDR3 is TGTGCCAGCAGGGGTCGGCGGGACGGGGAGCTGTTTTTT. Translating gives CASRGRRDGELFF. The rearrangement links TRBV28 to TRBJ2-2, with TRBD2 as a possible D gene (6 bases). The CDR3 spans 13 residues. V lost 6 bases and J 7 bases, leaving 12 bases between the germline ends. Germline assignment: CDR1 MDHEN and CDR2 SYDVKM. The full variable domain, rest sourced from reference TRBV28 and TRBJ2-2, is DVKVTQSSRYLVKRTGEKVFLECVQDMDHENMFWYRQDPGLGLRLIYFSYDVKMKEKGDIPEGYSVSREKKERFSLILESASTNQTSMYLCASRGRRDGELFFGEGSRLTVL.

V is TRBV6-5 and J is TRBJ2-7; 9 positions agree with TRBD1. The CDR3 consists of 16 residues. With 2 bases clipped from V and 3 bases from J, the junction kept 8 bases outside the gene matches. Germline assignment: CDR1 MNHEY and CDR2 SVGAGI. Here the CDR3 reads CASSYLRDRESYEQYF. In DNA form, the CDR3 reads TGTGCCAGCAGTTACCTCCGGGACAGGGAAAGCTACGAGCAGTACTTC.

The chain is built from TRBV19 and TRBJ2-6, with D maybe TRBD1 (6 bases). This CDR3 has 16 amino acids. CDR1 and CDR2 from the germline V gene are LNHDA and SQIVND (reference sequence). Trimming took 3 bases from V and 0 from J, leaving 9 bases between them. The CDR3 DNA sequence: TGTGCCAGTAGTATCCAAGGGGGCTCTGGGGCCAACGTCCTGACTTTC. It yields the protein CASSIQGGSGANVLTF.

The chain couples TRBV28 to TRBJ2-7; 11 bases align to TRBD1. CDR1 and CDR2 from the germline V gene are MDHEN and SYDVKM. The CDR3 contains 15 residues. Trimming at V came to 6 bases and at J to 3 bases, leaving 7 bases not matched to a gene. CDR3 sequence: CASSQSGQGDYEQYF. In nucleotides, the CDR3 is TGTGCCAGCAGCCAATCGGGACAGGGGGACTACGAGCAGTACTTC.

The chain employs TRBV5-5 and TRBJ2-2; possible D gene TRBD2, 6 bases. The CDR3 has 14 residues. V lost 4 bases and J 0 bases, leaving 7 bases between the germline ends. Per germline, CDR1 SGHKS and CDR2 YYEKEE (reference sequence). The CDR3 DNA reads TGTGCCAGCAGCGCGGGATCGAACACCGGGGAGCTGTTTTTT. Translation gives CASSAGSNTGELFF.

This chain joins TRBV10-3 and TRBJ2-6, with 9 bases that match TRBD1. This CDR3 spans 19 amino acids. The germline gives CDR1 ENHRY, CDR2 SYGVKD. Losses at the gene ends were 2 bases for V and 0 bases for J; bases not matched to a gene: 8. The CDR3 spells CAISEVGQGFFSGANVLTF. DNA for the CDR3: TGTGCCATCAGTGAGGTGGGACAGGGCTTTTTCTCTGGGGCCAACGTCCTGACTTTC.

CDR3 DNA: TGTGCCAGCAGCCAAGGACGGACGGCGGGCGAGCAGTACTTC. Protein product: CASSQGRTAGEQYF. This chain joins TRBV14 and TRBJ2-7, with D perhaps TRBD2 (5 bases). Between the trimmed V and J ends, which lost 1 base and 6 bases, there was a span of 13 bases. CDR1 SGHDN and CDR2 FVKESK come from the germline V gene. CDR3 length equals 14 residues.

The chain carries TRBV11-2 and TRBJ2-3; 9 positions agree with TRBD1. V shed 5 bases and J 2 bases; nucleotides not matched to a gene: 17. From germline, CDR1 is SGHAT and CDR2 FQNNGV. CDR3 size: 19 residues. The chain's CDR3 is CASSPHGTGYGLFTDTQYF. CDR3 DNA sequence: TGTGCCAGCAGCCCGCACGGGACAGGGTACGGACTCTTCACAGATACGCAGTATTTT.

The rearrangement links TRBV28 to TRBJ1-2; D not certain. The CDR3 loop spans 12 amino acids. CDR1 and CDR2 (germline): MDHEN, SYDVKM. Trimming took 3 bases from V and 2 from J, leaving 4 bases between them. The CDR3: CASSFRNYGYTF. CDR3 nucleotide sequence: TGTGCCAGCAGTTTTCGGAACTATGGCTACACCTTC.

V usage is TRBV10-2 and J usage is TRBJ2-7, with unresolved D. Germline-derived CDR1 and CDR2 are WSHSY and SAAADI. The CDR3 spans 14 residues. Deletions cut 0 bases from V and 3 bases from J, with 9 bases between. The CDR3 loop reads CASSESTYLYEQYF. The CDR3 DNA is TGCGCCAGCAGTGAGTCTACTTATCTCTACGAGCAGTACTTC.

J is TRBJ2-4 and V is TRBV27; D possibly corresponds to TRBD2 (5 bases). Germline CDR1 reads MNHEY; CDR2 reads SMNVEV (reference sequence). This CDR3 has 16 residues. V was shortened by 2 bases and J by 0 bases, with 11 bases between the two germline ends. CDR3 sequence (DNA): TGTGCCAGCAGTTTACGGGAACTTCTAGCCAAAAACATTCAGTACTTC. It encodes CASSLRELLAKNIQYF.

Only one count was recorded for this clone. The V gene is TRBV28, the J gene TRBJ1-6, with D hard to call. Trimming cost V 7 bases and J 2 bases, with 21 bases left between them. The length of the CDR3 is 18 residues. Germline V gene lookup returns CDR1 MDHEN and CDR2 SYDVKM. The CDR3 is CASTPQPRRKAYNSPLHF. DNA of the CDR3: TGTGCCAGCACCCCCCAGCCGCGGCGTAAGGCCTATAATTCACCCCTCCACTTT.

The gene calls are TRBV5-6 and TRBJ1-1, with D tentatively TRBD1 (6 bases). Germline V CDR1 and CDR2: SGHDT, YYEEEE. Trimming removed 3 bases at V and 0 bases at J, with 15 bases between. This CDR3 has 16 residues. The CDR3: CASSWGQGSMNTEAFF. The CDR3 DNA sequence: TGTGCCAGCAGCTGGGGGCAGGGATCCATGAACACTGAAGCTTTCTTT.

CDR3: CSVVSGRGPHEQYF. CDR3 sequence (DNA): TGCAGCGTTGTTTCCGGAAGGGGTCCCCACGAGCAGTACTTC. The chain carries TRBV29-1 and TRBJ2-7; a weak D match, TRBD1 (5 bases). This CDR3 has 14 residues. Germline CDR1 SQVTM, CDR2 ANQGSEA. Trimming took off 4 bases at V and 5 bases at J, with 18 bases between the two ends.

The V gene is TRBV9, the J gene TRBJ1-1; 7 bases match TRBD1. The V and J ends lost 0 bases and 1 base, in that order; junction bases with no gene match: 3. The CDR3 contains 15 residues. The germline gives CDR1 SGDLS, CDR2 YYNGEE. CDR3 sequence reads: CASSVGGQKNTEAFF. CDR3 nucleotides: TGTGCCAGCAGCGTAGGGGGACAGAAGAACACTGAAGCTTTCTTT.

CDR3 region: CASSLDGAGPTEAFF. In DNA form, the CDR3 reads TGTGCCAGCAGTTTAGATGGGGCAGGGCCCACTGAAGCTTTCTTT. The gene calls are TRBV27 and TRBJ1-1, with a possible D match to TRBD1 (5 bases). From germline, CDR1 is MNHEY and CDR2 SMNVEV (reference sequence). The V end lost 2 bases, the J end lost 4 bases, and 14 bases lay between the germline ends. The CDR3 sequence is 15 residues long.

The rearrangement joins TRBV7-2 to TRBJ1-3; possible D gene TRBD1, 5 bases. The germline CDR1 and CDR2 sequences are SGHTA and FQGNSA. V lost 5 bases and J lost 4, with 18 bases in between. CDR3 length: 16 amino acids. Here the CDR3 reads CASSLDFWGQGNTIYF. The DNA of the CDR3 is TGTGCCAGCAGCCTCGATTTTTGGGGCCAGGGAAACACCATATATTTT. Complete variable domain (other parts from reference TRBV7-2 and TRBJ1-3): GAGVSQSPSNKVTEKGKDVELRCDPISGHTALYWYRQSLGQGLEFLIYFQGNSAPDKSGLPSDRFSAERTGGSVSTLTIQRTQQEDSAVYLCASSLDFWGQGNTIYFGEGSWLTVV.

The chain couples TRBV28 to TRBJ1-3; D is perhaps TRBD1 (5 bases). The germline CDR1 and CDR2 sequences are MDHEN and SYDVKM. Trimming shortened V by 1 base and J by 0 bases, and 13 bases separated the two germline ends. The CDR3 spans 17 residues. The CDR3 DNA reads TGTGCCAGCAGTTTATTGACAGAGGAGAACTCTGGAAACACCATATATTTT. Its translation: CASSLLTEENSGNTIYF.

J is TRBJ1-2 and V is TRBV5-1; 8 nucleotides align to TRBD1. CDR3 length: 16 amino acids. V dropped 2 bases and J dropped 9; count of bases not matched to a gene: 15. Germline V gene sequence: CDR1 SGHRS, CDR2 YFSETQ. The CDR3 nucleotides are TGCGCCAGCAGCTTAAGGCAGGGGGCCAAGCAGGGGTGCTACACCTTC. It is translated as CASSLRQGAKQGCYTF.

V gene TRBV11-2 combines with J gene TRBJ2-3; D is unresolved. Germline V gene sequence: CDR1 SGHAT, CDR2 FQNNGV. Trimming shortened V by 4 bases and J by 6 bases, and 14 bases separated the two germline ends. The CDR3 is made up of 14 amino acids. CDR3 residues: CASSSLLPRDTQYF. The CDR3, as DNA: TGTGCCAGCAGCTCCCTACTACCAAGGGATACGCAGTATTTT.

J is TRBJ2-3 and V is TRBV4-2; TRBD2 matches 12 bases. This CDR3 is built from 16 residues. Germline trimming cut 6 bases from V and 4 bases from J; bases unmatched to any gene: 8. Germline V gene sequence: CDR1 LGHNA, CDR2 YNFKEQ. The CDR3 DNA reads as TGTGCCAGCAGGAACCGTCTAGCGGGGGGGGCAGATACGCAGTATTTT. Translated: CASRNRLAGGADTQYF.

This sequence joins TRBV6-1 and TRBJ2-7; 7 bases map to TRBD2. This CDR3 is built from 14 residues. Germline CDR1 reads MNHNS; CDR2 reads SASEGT. V was pared by 5 bases and J by 6 bases, with 10 bases of the junction left unmatched. CDR3 nucleotide sequence: TGTGCCAGCAGTAGGCGGGAGCAATTCGTCGAGCAGTACTTC. Translating gives CASSRREQFVEQYF.

The gene calls are TRBV4-3 and TRBJ2-1; D unclear. The CDR3 loop spans 15 amino acids. V was cut by 4 bases and J by 7 bases, with 17 bases left in between. Germline-derived CDR1 and CDR2 are LGHNA and YSLEER. The CDR3 reads CASSLERNPGNEQFF. CDR3 nucleotides: TGCGCCAGCAGCCTAGAGAGGAACCCTGGGAATGAGCAGTTCTTC.

V gene TRBV5-1 combines with J gene TRBJ2-3, with TRBD1 matching over 8 bases. CDR1 is SGHRS and CDR2 is YFSETQ in the germline V gene. CDR3 size: 16 residues. Trimming at V came to 3 bases and at J to 0 bases, leaving 6 bases not matched to a gene. The CDR3 sequence is CASSYSDRASTDTQYF. CDR3 sequence (DNA): TGCGCCAGCAGCTACTCGGACAGGGCTAGCACAGATACGCAGTATTTT.

The chain couples TRBV18 to TRBJ1-1; TRBD1 is a possible D gene (6 bases). The CDR3 sequence is 17 residues long. The V end was cut by 1 base, the J end by 5 bases, with 20 bases between. Germline CDR1 and CDR2: KGHSH and LQKENI. The CDR3 sequence is CASSPQPQQGWETEAFF. The CDR3 DNA sequence: TGTGCCAGCTCACCACAGCCTCAACAGGGTTGGGAAACTGAAGCTTTCTTT.